A single sample gave rise to the 8 T cell receptor beta chains below, sequenced in a study of post-analysis software for immune sequencing data. The TCR beta cDNA libraries carried unique molecular identifiers. TCRdb fed the PCR reads into MiXCR, producing one record per CDR3 protein. The sample shows about 820,000 distinct CDR3 sequences, about 53% of them seen only once. These receptors' targets are unknown. General study points: Patients had higher frequencies than controls of five TRBV segments, including TRBV5-6, TRBV5-1 and TRBV20-1.

The sample comprised blood. These receptors all stem from a girl between 10 and 17 years old with multiple sclerosis.

The chain joins TRBV10-3 to TRBJ1-5; weak D call: TRBD1 (5 bases). This CDR3 contains 14 residues. V lost 2 bases, J lost 11 bases, and 16 bases lay in between. Germline V CDR1 and CDR2: ENHRY, SYGVKD. CDR3 sequence: CAISEGAVSVSQHF. The CDR3 DNA reads TGTGCCATCAGTGAGGGGGCCGTAAGCGTATCCCAGCATTTT.

The rearrangement links TRBV7-2 to TRBJ2-5, with D perhaps TRBD2 (5 bases). Germline V CDR1 and CDR2: SGHTA, FQGNSA. This CDR3 is built from 16 residues. The V end was cut by 1 base, the J end by 1 base, with 13 bases between. The CDR3 DNA reads TGTGCCAGCAGCTTAGTCTGGGGAGCTCGCCAAGAGACCCAGTACTTC. Its translation is CASSLVWGARQETQYF.

The chain carries TRBV3-1 and TRBJ1-5, with TRBD1 as a possible D gene (5 bases). The germline gives CDR1 LGHDT, CDR2 YNNKEL (reference sequence). The germline V and J ends were trimmed by 6 bases and 5 bases, with 14 bases remaining between them. The CDR3 is 14 residues long. DNA for the CDR3: TGTGCCAGCAGTCTAACGAACAGGCATCAGCCCCAGCATTTT. Translating it yields CASSLTNRHQPQHF.

The CDR3 DNA follows: TGCAGCGTTGATACGGCATCTGGGGCCAACGTCCTGACTTTC. It is translated as CSVDTASGANVLTF. The chain has TRBV29-1 and TRBJ2-6; no clear D gene. The V end lost 3 bases, the J end lost 1 base, and 7 bases lay between the germline ends. CDR3 length: 14 amino acids. Germline V gene lookup returns CDR1 SQVTM and CDR2 ANQGSEA.

The sample holds a few counts of this clonotype. The chain employs TRBV15 and TRBJ2-2, with TRBD1 as a possible D gene (6 bases). This CDR3 region has 17 residues. Per germline, CDR1 LNHNV and CDR2 YYDKDF (reference sequence). Trimming took off 0 bases at V and 3 bases at J, with 14 bases between the two ends. The CDR3 here is CATSRDQGLVDTGELFF. CDR3 DNA: TGTGCCACCAGCAGAGATCAGGGGTTGGTGGACACCGGGGAGCTGTTTTTT.

The rearrangement links TRBV5-1 to TRBJ2-1; no clear D. This CDR3 is 14 amino acids long. The germline V gene encodes CDR1 SGHRS and CDR2 YFSETQ. V gave up 0 bases and J gave up 1 base, with 5 bases separating them. CDR3 coding DNA: TGCGCCAGCAGCTTGGGACTTTCCTACAATGAGCAGTTCTTC. As protein: CASSLGLSYNEQFF.

A few counts support this clonotype. V gene TRBV9 combines with J gene TRBJ2-7, with D unclear. The CDR3 is made up of 14 amino acids. V was shortened by 0 bases and J by 0 bases, with 7 bases between the two germline ends. Germline loops: CDR1 SGDLS, CDR2 YYNGEE. CDR3: CASSVASISYEQYF. CDR3 nucleotide sequence: TGTGCCAGCAGCGTAGCAAGTATCTCCTACGAGCAGTACTTC.

This rearrangement joins TRBV4-2 to TRBJ2-2; D may be TRBD2 (6 bases). Germline assignment: CDR1 LGHNA and CDR2 YNFKEQ. Trimming removed 0 bases from V and 6 bases from J, with 20 bases in between. There are 18 residues in the CDR3. DNA for the CDR3: TGTGCCAGCAGCCAAGAATTCGGGCGGAGGGTGTCCGCCGGGGAGCTGTTTTTT. Translating it yields CASSQEFGRRVSAGELFF.